A single TCR beta chain is shown here with its context. What it binds is not known. The data were taken from a study of T cell responses to AZD1222 COVID-19 vaccine. Whole-study context: The study pooled second doses at about 4 or about 12 weeks. Overall study results and limits: CD4 TCRs associated with vaccination spanned spike, dominating at 160-218 and 743-854.

This CDR3 comprises 16 residues. Per the germline V gene, CDR1 is SGHAT and CDR2 is FQNNGV. J was trimmed by 2 bases and V by 5 bases; bases with no gene match: 9. Profiled with immunoSEQ multiplex PCR; TCRdb holds only in-frame clones, not every one. The sample has about 85,000 clones, roughly nine tenths seen once. V and J are TRBV11-2 and TRBJ2-5, with 9 bases fitting TRBD1. The sample here was peripheral blood, taken on day 0 of AZD1222 vaccination. The clonotype comes from an adult in good health. The CDR3 protein is CASSDLRGTGQETQYF. The CDR3 bases are TGTGCCAGCAGCGACCTTCGTGGGACAGGGCAAGAGACCCAGTACTTC.